The rows below give T cell receptor beta chains drawn from one sample of a study of T cell responses to AZD1222 COVID-19 vaccine. TCRdb's copy holds only in-frame clones and misses some; the assay was immunoSEQ multiplex PCR. This sample has some 150,000 clones, with more than 85% found just once. The starting material was peripheral blood, obtained on day 0 of AZD1222 vaccination. These receptors originate from an adult in good health. The CDR3 runs from the conserved cysteine through the conserved F or W. A D gene is named only where the DNA matches it firmly. The listing skips clone size in some rows; elsewhere it reads once, few, many or a size class.

j_call: TRBJ2-1
clone_size: .
v_call: TRBV27
cdr3_length: 16
d_call: TRBD2
cdr3_nt: TGTGCCAGCAGTTTAAGACTAGCGGGGATCTACAATGAGCAGTTCTTC
cdr3_aa: CASSLRLAGIYNEQFF

j_call: TRBJ2-1
clone_size: .
v_call: TRBV14
cdr3_length: 12
d_call: .
cdr3_nt: TGTGCCAGCAGCAAGCCCTACAATGAGCAGTTCTTC
cdr3_aa: CASSKPYNEQFF

j_call: TRBJ2-3
clone_size: few
v_call: TRBV4-1
cdr3_length: 18
d_call: TRBD2
cdr3_nt: TGCGCCAGCAGCCAAGATGGTCTGACTAGCCGAGCCACAGATACGCAGTATTTT
cdr3_aa: CASSQDGLTSRATDTQYF

j_call: TRBJ2-2
clone_size: .
v_call: TRBV7-8
cdr3_length: 17
d_call: TRBD2
cdr3_nt: TGTGCCAGCAGCTTCGTAGGACTAGTACCTGATCTCGGGGAGCTGTTTTTT
cdr3_aa: CASSFVGLVPDLGELFF

j_call: TRBJ2-3
clone_size: .
v_call: TRBV11-2
cdr3_length: 14
d_call: .
cdr3_nt: TGTGCCAGCAGTTACCGGGACAGCACAGATACGCAGTATTTT
cdr3_aa: CASSYRDSTDTQYF

j_call: TRBJ2-1
clone_size: .
v_call: TRBV19
cdr3_length: 15
d_call: TRBD2
cdr3_nt: TGTGCCAGTAGTCTAGCGGGAGTCTTTTACAATGAGCAGTTCTTC
cdr3_aa: CASSLAGVFYNEQFF

j_call: TRBJ2-1
clone_size: .
v_call: TRBV5-1
cdr3_length: 15
d_call: TRBD1
cdr3_nt: TGCGCCAGCGGAGGCGGACAGGACGGCTACAATGAGCAGTTCTTC
cdr3_aa: CASGGGQDGYNEQFF

j_call: TRBJ2-7
clone_size: .
v_call: TRBV28
cdr3_length: 12
d_call: .
cdr3_nt: TGTGCCAGCAGTTTAGTATACTACGAGCAGTACTTC
cdr3_aa: CASSLVYYEQYF

j_call: TRBJ2-7
clone_size: .
v_call: TRBV27
cdr3_length: 16
d_call: TRBD2
cdr3_nt: TGTGCCAGCAGTCTACCCCCTAGCGGGAGTGTCCACGAGCAGTACTTC
cdr3_aa: CASSLPPSGSVHEQYF

j_call: TRBJ2-3
clone_size: .
v_call: TRBV30
cdr3_length: 13
d_call: .
cdr3_nt: TGTGCCTGGACCCCCGCCAGCACAGATACGCAGTATTTT
cdr3_aa: CAWTPASTDTQYF

j_call: TRBJ2-7
clone_size: .
v_call: TRBV27
cdr3_length: 16
d_call: TRBD2
cdr3_nt: TGTGCCAGCAGAAACGGGGAGGGCAGCCTTTTCCACGAGCAGTACTTC
cdr3_aa: CASRNGEGSLFHEQYF

j_call: TRBJ2-3
clone_size: .
v_call: TRBV12-3/TRBV12-4
cdr3_length: 10
d_call: .
cdr3_nt: TGTGCCAGCAGTTTAACTACGCAGTATTTT
cdr3_aa: CASSLTTQYF

j_call: TRBJ2-3
clone_size: once
v_call: TRBV4-2
cdr3_length: 15
d_call: TRBD2
cdr3_nt: TGTGCCAGCAGCAGGGGACTAGCGGGGGCAGATACGCAGTATTTT
cdr3_aa: CASSRGLAGADTQYF

j_call: TRBJ1-6
clone_size: .
v_call: TRBV9
cdr3_length: 16
d_call: .
cdr3_nt: TGTGCCAGCACGCGAGGAGGGGGGCCTAATAATTCACCCCTCCACTTT
cdr3_aa: CASTRGGGPNNSPLHF

j_call: TRBJ1-1
clone_size: few
v_call: TRBV14
cdr3_length: 13
d_call: .
cdr3_nt: TGTGCCAGCAACCTGATCGGGGCTACTGAAGCTTTCTTT
cdr3_aa: CASNLIGATEAFF

j_call: TRBJ2-1
clone_size: once
v_call: TRBV4-1
cdr3_length: 15
d_call: .
cdr3_nt: TGCGCCAGCAGACCCGAACGAGGGATAAACAATGAGCAGTTCTTC
cdr3_aa: CASRPERGINNEQFF

j_call: TRBJ2-7
clone_size: once
v_call: TRBV18
cdr3_length: 15
d_call: TRBD2
cdr3_nt: TGTGCCAGCTCAACCCTAGCGGGAGGTGTGGACGAGCAGTACTTC
cdr3_aa: CASSTLAGGVDEQYF

j_call: TRBJ2-1
clone_size: .
v_call: TRBV11-3
cdr3_length: 11
d_call: .
cdr3_nt: TGTGCCAGCAACACTGGGAATGAGCAGTTCTTC
cdr3_aa: CASNTGNEQFF

j_call: TRBJ2-2
clone_size: .
v_call: TRBV7-3
cdr3_length: 13
d_call: .
cdr3_nt: TGTGCCAGCAGCCCTCTAGACACCGGGGAGCTGTTTTTT
cdr3_aa: CASSPLDTGELFF

j_call: TRBJ2-1
clone_size: .
v_call: TRBV5-1
cdr3_length: 15
d_call: TRBD2
cdr3_nt: TGCGCCAGCAGTTATAGCGGGAGCCCCTACAATGAGCAGTTCTTC
cdr3_aa: CASSYSGSPYNEQFF

j_call: TRBJ1-2
clone_size: .
v_call: TRBV5-6
cdr3_length: 12
d_call: .
cdr3_nt: TGTGCCAGCGAACGGGGGGGAGATGGCTACACCTTC
cdr3_aa: CASERGGDGYTF

j_call: TRBJ1-2
clone_size: .
v_call: TRBV18
cdr3_length: 16
d_call: .
cdr3_nt: TGTGCCAGCTCACCATCACAGGCGAACGCTAACTATGGCTACACCTTC
cdr3_aa: CASSPSQANANYGYTF

j_call: TRBJ2-3
clone_size: .
v_call: TRBV7-3
cdr3_length: 14
d_call: .
cdr3_nt: TGTGCCAGCAGCTTAGATGCGAGTACAGATACGCAGTATTTT
cdr3_aa: CASSLDASTDTQYF

j_call: TRBJ2-1
clone_size: .
v_call: TRBV5-1
cdr3_length: 15
d_call: TRBD1
cdr3_nt: TGCGCCAGCAGCACTCAACAGGGGGCCGGTGATGAGCAGTTCTTC
cdr3_aa: CASSTQQGAGDEQFF